This is a list of T cell receptor beta chains from one sample in a study of blood T cell repertoires in COVID-19. Measured with immunoSEQ multiplex PCR; TCRdb has only the in-frame clones, and not every one. The table lists 150,000 to 200,000 clones, 80% to 90% of them singletons. The sequenced sample was peripheral blood. These receptors all come from a man aged 65 to 79 with active or convalescent COVID-19. Each CDR3 is given with its conserved first and last residue. A D gene is named only where the DNA matches it firmly. The size field is filled for only some rows; it gives once, few, many or a size class.

NA	TRBV11-3	TRBJ2-1	TRBD2	TGTGCCAGCAGACAAGCAGGGGGCCTAGCGGGAGGTTACTCCTACAATGAGCAGTTCTTC	CASRQAGGLAGGYSYNEQFF
NA	TRBV30	TRBJ2-3	NA	TGTGCCTGGAGTACAACAGGGCGCCCAGATACGCAGTATTTT	CAWSTTGRPDTQYF
NA	TRBV19	TRBJ1-5	TRBD1	TGTGCCAGTAGTACGGACAGGGGTCCGACTTATAGCAATCAGCCCCAGCATTTT	CASSTDRGPTYSNQPQHF
NA	TRBV6-6	TRBJ1-2	TRBD1	TGTGCCAGCAACCCAGGGGCAGGGGGAAGCTATGGCTACACCTTC	CASNPGAGGSYGYTF
NA	TRBV28	TRBJ1-4	NA	TGTGCCAGCAGTTTTAACGGGCAGGGGCGTGAAAAACTGTTTTTT	CASSFNGQGREKLFF
NA	TRBV20-1	TRBJ2-7	NA	TGCAGTGCTAGGGGCGGGTACGAGCAGTACTTC	CSARGGYEQYF
NA	TRBV6-6	TRBJ2-2	NA	TGTGCCAGCAGCCCACGGGGGGCCGGCACCGGGGAGCTGTTTTTT	CASSPRGAGTGELFF
NA	TRBV7-6	TRBJ2-2	TRBD2	TGTGCCAGCAGCGCACCCCAGGGACTAGAAAACACCGGGGAGCTGTTTTTT	CASSAPQGLENTGELFF
NA	TRBV6-5	TRBJ1-6	NA	TGTGCCAGCAGTTACTCACCGGGCTCCTATAATTCACCCCTCCACTTT	CASSYSPGSYNSPLHF
once	TRBV6-2/TRBV6-3	TRBJ2-7	NA	TGTGCCAGCAGTCCCTGGGGGCCCGCCTACGAGCAGTACTTC	CASSPWGPAYEQYF
NA	TRBV3-1/TRBV3-2	TRBJ1-1	TRBD1	TGTGCCAGCAGCCTTAAATACAACAGGGGGGACACTGAAGCTTTCTTT	CASSLKYNRGDTEAFF
NA	TRBV28	TRBJ2-3	NA	TGTGCCAGCAGTTTGTATATAGATACGCAGTATTTT	CASSLYIDTQYF
NA	TRBV19	TRBJ2-3	TRBD2	TGTGCCAGTAGTAGAGCCGGGACTAGGACCGCAGATACGCAGTATTTT	CASSRAGTRTADTQYF
NA	TRBV10-3	TRBJ2-7	TRBD1	TGTGCCATCAGTGAGTCTGACAGGGGGCGCTCCGAGCAGTACTTC	CAISESDRGRSEQYF
NA	TRBV19	TRBJ2-2	TRBD1	TGTGCCAGTATAGGGACAGGTTACACCGGGGAGCTGTTTTTT	CASIGTGYTGELFF
few	TRBV3-1/TRBV3-2	TRBJ1-3	NA	TGTGCCAGCAGCCCTCCGGGGGAATGGGCTGGAAACACCATATATTTT	CASSPPGEWAGNTIYF
NA	TRBV5-1	TRBJ2-2	NA	TGCGCCAGCAGCTTGGGTGGGGCCACCGGGGAGCTGTTTTTT	CASSLGGATGELFF
NA	TRBV4-3	TRBJ1-4	NA	TGCGCCAGCAGCCAAGAGTGGGGAGGAGAAAAACTGTTTTTT	CASSQEWGGEKLFF
NA	TRBV6-5	TRBJ2-7	NA	TGTGCCAGCAGTAAGGGACTTACTTTGGACGAGCAGTACTTC	CASSKGLTLDEQYF
NA	TRBV21-1	TRBJ1-5	NA	TGTGCCAGCAGCGCGATTCCCCGACAGGCGATGTCTAATCAGCCCCAGCATTTT	CASSAIPRQAMSNQPQHF
NA	TRBV7-8	TRBJ2-2	NA	TGTGCCAGCACTGGGGCGGGGTCCACCGGGGAGCTGTTTTTT	CASTGAGSTGELFF
NA	TRBV9	TRBJ2-1	TRBD2	TGTGCCAGCAGCCGAAATATAGCGGGAGGGCCGGTGGGCAATGAGCAGTTCTTC	CASSRNIAGGPVGNEQFF
NA	TRBV5-1	TRBJ2-3	NA	TGCGCCAGCAGCTCCCAGGGTTGGTCAGATACGCAGTATTTT	CASSSQGWSDTQYF
NA	TRBV28	TRBJ1-1	NA	TGTGCCAGCAGTCCCGAGGGTCGTCACGGCAATATCGGTAGAGCTTTCTTT	CASSPEGRHGNIGRAFF
NA	TRBV6-6	TRBJ1-6	TRBD1	TGTGCCAGCAACTTAGACAGGGAGAGGTCACCCCTCCACTTT	CASNLDRERSPLHF
NA	TRBV2	TRBJ1-1	TRBD1	TGTGCCAGCAGCGAAACAGGGGAATCAATGAACACTGAAGCTTTCTTT	CASSETGESMNTEAFF
NA	TRBV28	TRBJ1-6	TRBD1	TGTGCCAGCCGACGGGACAGCTCCTATAATTCACCCCTCCACTTT	CASRRDSSYNSPLHF
NA	TRBV7-2	TRBJ2-3	TRBD2	TGTGCCAGCAGCGTGACTAGCGGGGGCACAGATACGCAGTATTTT	CASSVTSGGTDTQYF
NA	TRBV7-6	TRBJ2-5	NA	TGTGCCAGCAGCAACGAGAGGGACGGGGGATGGACCCAGTACTTC	CASSNERDGGWTQYF
NA	TRBV11-2	TRBJ2-1	TRBD1	TGTGCCAGCAGCTTGTTTACGGACCTCACAGGGGGAGGTCGGGTTGAGCAGTTCTTC	CASSLFTDLTGGGRVEQFF
few	TRBV27	TRBJ2-7	NA	TGTGCCAGCAGGGGAGGCCTAACCGGACAGGCTTTAAAGTCCTACGAGCAGTACTTC	CASRGGLTGQALKSYEQYF
NA	TRBV7-2	TRBJ1-3	NA	TGTGCCAGCAGCTTAACCGGACAGCTCTCTGGAAACACCATATATTTT	CASSLTGQLSGNTIYF
NA	TRBV5-8	TRBJ1-1	TRBD1	TGTGCCAGCAGCCCACTAGTTGTTTGGGGACAGGCTAGAAACACTGAAGCTTTCTTT	CASSPLVVWGQARNTEAFF
NA	TRBV12-3/TRBV12-4	TRBJ1-5	NA	TGTGCCAGCAGTCGGGGTCTGTTTCAGCCCCAGCATTTT	CASSRGLFQPQHF
NA	TRBV3-1/TRBV3-2	TRBJ2-1	TRBD1	TGTGCCAGCAGCCCCCGGGACAGGGCTGAGCAGTTCTTC	CASSPRDRAEQFF
NA	TRBV2	TRBJ2-3	TRBD1	TGTGCCAGCAGGGAGACAGGGTATGATACGCAGTATTTT	CASRETGYDTQYF
NA	TRBV5-8	TRBJ2-6	NA	TGTGCCAGCAGCTTGGGCGGAGTAGCGTACTCTGGGGCCAACGTCCTGACTTTC	CASSLGGVAYSGANVLTF
NA	TRBV28	TRBJ2-2	TRBD1	TGTGCCAGCAGTCCCTGGGACAGTAACACCGGGGAGCTGTTTTTT	CASSPWDSNTGELFF
NA	TRBV7-9	TRBJ1-4	TRBD1	TGTGCCAGCAGCTCCGGGACAGGCCCGAATGAAAAACTGTTTTTT	CASSSGTGPNEKLFF
NA	TRBV28	TRBJ1-5	TRBD1	TGTGCCAGCAGTTTCCGACAGGGGATAAATCAGCCCCAGCATTTT	CASSFRQGINQPQHF
once	TRBV5-4	TRBJ2-7	NA	TGTGCCAGCAGCTTGGGAGGGACAAAAGACTACGAGCAGTACTTC	CASSLGGTKDYEQYF
NA	TRBV30	TRBJ1-1	NA	TGTGCCTGGAACGTCGGAGGGAACACTGAAGCTTTCTTT	CAWNVGGNTEAFF
once	TRBV12-5	TRBJ2-3	TRBD1	TGTGCTAGTGGTTTGGGGACAGGGCGCACAGATACGCAGTATTTT	CASGLGTGRTDTQYF
NA	TRBV15	TRBJ2-3	TRBD1	TGTGCCACCAGCCCTCGACAGGGGGCGGGCACAGATACGCAGTATTTT	CATSPRQGAGTDTQYF
NA	TRBV2	TRBJ1-2	TRBD1	TGTGCCAGCAGTGATCTCGGACAGGGCTATGGCTACACCTTC	CASSDLGQGYGYTF
NA	TRBV14	TRBJ2-4	TRBD1	TGTGCCAGCAGCCATGCAGGGGGCTTGGTCAAAAACATTCAGTACTTC	CASSHAGGLVKNIQYF
NA	TRBV5-1	TRBJ2-4	NA	TGCGCCAGCAGCTTGGGCCACACACAAGCCAAAAACATTCAGTACTTC	CASSLGHTQAKNIQYF
NA	TRBV2	TRBJ2-7	NA	TGTGCCAGCAGTGTGCAGGCAGCCTACGAGCAGTACTTC	CASSVQAAYEQYF
NA	TRBV19	TRBJ1-5	NA	TGTGCCAGTAGTATCGCCGGACTCCACAATCAGCCCCAGCATTTT	CASSIAGLHNQPQHF
NA	TRBV28	TRBJ2-7	NA	TGTGCCAGCAGCAACTCTCTCTCCGGGGTGGGTGAGCAGTACTTC	CASSNSLSGVGEQYF
NA	TRBV19	TRBJ1-5	NA	TGTGCCAGTAGTATGGGAGGTTACAATCAGCCCCAGCATTTT	CASSMGGYNQPQHF
NA	TRBV7-9	TRBJ2-2	NA	TGTGCCAGGGGGGGACCGAACACCGGGGAGCTGTTTTTT	CARGGPNTGELFF
NA	TRBV30	TRBJ2-3	TRBD2	TGTGCCGCTGACGAAGGGAGGGCGGGAAGCACAGATACGCAGTATTTT	CAADEGRAGSTDTQYF
NA	TRBV7-2	TRBJ1-5	NA	TGTGCCAGCAGCCCCCTTACAGGGTATAGCAATCAGCCCCAGCATTTT	CASSPLTGYSNQPQHF
NA	TRBV5-1	TRBJ2-7	TRBD2	TGCGCCAGCAGCTTGGGACTAGCGGGAGGGCCCCCCTACGAGCAGTACTTC	CASSLGLAGGPPYEQYF
NA	TRBV5-4	TRBJ2-1	TRBD2	TGTGCCAGCAGCTCCGGGGGTGCGGGGGGGAACAATGAGCAGTTCTTC	CASSSGGAGGNNEQFF
NA	TRBV7-6	TRBJ1-1	NA	TGTGCCAGCAGCGCGCAAAAGATGAACACTGAAGCTTTCTTT	CASSAQKMNTEAFF